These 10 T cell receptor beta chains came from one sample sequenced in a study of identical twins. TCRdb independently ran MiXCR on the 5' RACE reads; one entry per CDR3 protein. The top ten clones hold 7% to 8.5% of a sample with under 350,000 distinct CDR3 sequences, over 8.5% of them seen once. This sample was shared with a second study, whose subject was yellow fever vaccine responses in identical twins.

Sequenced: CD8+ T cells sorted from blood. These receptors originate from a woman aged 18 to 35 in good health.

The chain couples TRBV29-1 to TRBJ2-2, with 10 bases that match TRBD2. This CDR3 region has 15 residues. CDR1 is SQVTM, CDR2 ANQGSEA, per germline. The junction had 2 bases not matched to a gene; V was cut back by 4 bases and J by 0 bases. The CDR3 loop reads CSVVLAGSNTGELFF. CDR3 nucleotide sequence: TGCAGCGTTGTACTAGCGGGATCGAACACCGGGGAGCTGTTTTTT.

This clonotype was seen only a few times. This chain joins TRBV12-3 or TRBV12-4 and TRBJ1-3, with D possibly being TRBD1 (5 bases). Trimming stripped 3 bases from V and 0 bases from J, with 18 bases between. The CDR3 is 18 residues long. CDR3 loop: CASSFVRDVVGSGNTIYF. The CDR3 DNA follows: TGTGCCAGCAGTTTCGTCAGGGACGTAGTTGGCTCTGGAAACACCATATATTTT.

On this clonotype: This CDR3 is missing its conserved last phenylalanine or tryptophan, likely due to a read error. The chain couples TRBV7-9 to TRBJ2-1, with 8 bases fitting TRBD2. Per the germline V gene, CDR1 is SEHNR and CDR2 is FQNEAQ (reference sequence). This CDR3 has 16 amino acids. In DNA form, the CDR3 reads TGTGCCAGTAGCTTAGTTCTCGGGAGGGCCCTCCATGAGCAGTTCCTC. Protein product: CASSLVLGRALHEQFL.

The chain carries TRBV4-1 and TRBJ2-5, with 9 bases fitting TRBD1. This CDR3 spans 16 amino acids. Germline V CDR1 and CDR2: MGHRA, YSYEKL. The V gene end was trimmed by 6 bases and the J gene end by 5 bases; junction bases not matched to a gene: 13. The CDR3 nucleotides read TGCGCCAGCAGTCAACGGGGACAGGGATATTGGGAGACCCAGTACTTC. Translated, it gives CASSQRGQGYWETQYF.

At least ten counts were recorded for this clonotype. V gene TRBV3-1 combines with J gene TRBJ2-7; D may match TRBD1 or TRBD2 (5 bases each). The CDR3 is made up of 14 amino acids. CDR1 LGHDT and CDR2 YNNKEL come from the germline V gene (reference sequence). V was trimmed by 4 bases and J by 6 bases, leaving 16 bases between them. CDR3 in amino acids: CASSRQWDPVEQYF. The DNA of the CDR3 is TGTGCCAGCAGCCGACAATGGGACCCGGTCGAGCAGTACTTC.

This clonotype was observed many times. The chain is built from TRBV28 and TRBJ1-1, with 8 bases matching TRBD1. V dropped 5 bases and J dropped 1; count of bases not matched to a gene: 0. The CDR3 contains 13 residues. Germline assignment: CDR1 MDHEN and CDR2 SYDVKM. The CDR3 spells CASSDRGNTEAFF. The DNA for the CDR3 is TGTGCCAGCAGTGACAGGGGGAACACTGAAGCTTTCTTT.

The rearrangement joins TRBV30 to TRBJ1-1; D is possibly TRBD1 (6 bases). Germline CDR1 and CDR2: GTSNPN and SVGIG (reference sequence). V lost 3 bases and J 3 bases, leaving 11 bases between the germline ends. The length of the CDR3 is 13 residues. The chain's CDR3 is CAWRAGDYTEAFF. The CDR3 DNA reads TGTGCCTGGAGGGCAGGGGATTACACTGAAGCTTTCTTT.

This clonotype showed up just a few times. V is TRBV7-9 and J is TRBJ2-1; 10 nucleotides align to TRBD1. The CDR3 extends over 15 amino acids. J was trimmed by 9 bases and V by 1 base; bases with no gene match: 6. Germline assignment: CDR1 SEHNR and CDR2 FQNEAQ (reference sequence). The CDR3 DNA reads TGTGCCAGCAGCTTAGAGGGACAGGGGCCCTTTGAGCAGTTCTTC. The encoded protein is CASSLEGQGPFEQFF.

This CDR3 is CASSVSRRDLSGANVLTF. DNA of the CDR3: TGTGCCAGCAGTGTATCGCGACGGGACCTCTCTGGGGCCAACGTCCTGACTTTC. The chain carries TRBV2 and TRBJ2-6; perhaps D is TRBD1 or TRBD2 (5 bases each). The CDR3 length is 18 residues. Trimming shortened V by 4 bases and J by 0 bases, and 16 bases separated the two germline ends. The germline V gene encodes CDR1 SNHLY and CDR2 FYNNEI.

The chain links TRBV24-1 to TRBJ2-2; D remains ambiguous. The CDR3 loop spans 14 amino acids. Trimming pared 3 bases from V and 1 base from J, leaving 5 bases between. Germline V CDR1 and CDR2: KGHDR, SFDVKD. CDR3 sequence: CATSDTKNTGELFF. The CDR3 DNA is TGTGCCACCAGTGATACCAAGAACACCGGGGAGCTGTTTTTT.